The clone carrying this TCR beta chain has at least ten counts. Its antigen remains unidentified. The sample belongs to a study of Graves' ophthalmopathy and Graves' hyperthyroidism. The authors amplified TCR beta CDR3 regions from RNA transcripts. A first-round RT-PCR used HTBI primers, followed by a second-round multiplex PCR. Via MiXCR, TCRdb re-called the multiplex PCR reads, giving one row per CDR3 protein. The sample includes 300,000 or so distinct CDR3 sequences, roughly 17% of them seen just once. Regarding the study as a whole: Blood contained most expanded thyroid clonotypes exceeding 0.001 frequency. Between ophthalmopathy and stable hyperthyroidism, a 13-signature model drew a separation with nearly 90% sensitivity and approximately 79% specificity. The model flagged ophthalmopathy progression at roughly 70% sensitivity and 72% to 75% specificity.

The germline V and J ends were trimmed by 9 bases and 3 bases, with 35 bases remaining between them. CDR3 length equals 20 residues. Germline loops: CDR1 LGHDT, CDR2 YNNKEL (reference sequence). The chain has TRBV3-1 and TRBJ1-2, with D possibly TRBD1 on 5 matching bases. The sequence derives from an adult man with Graves' ophthalmopathy. The sequencing sample was made of peripheral blood. CDR3 coding DNA: TGTGCCAGACCACTCGGATCAAACGGGACCAAAATTGGGTTCGACTATGGCTACACCTTC. Its protein is CARPLGSNGTKIGFDYGYTF.